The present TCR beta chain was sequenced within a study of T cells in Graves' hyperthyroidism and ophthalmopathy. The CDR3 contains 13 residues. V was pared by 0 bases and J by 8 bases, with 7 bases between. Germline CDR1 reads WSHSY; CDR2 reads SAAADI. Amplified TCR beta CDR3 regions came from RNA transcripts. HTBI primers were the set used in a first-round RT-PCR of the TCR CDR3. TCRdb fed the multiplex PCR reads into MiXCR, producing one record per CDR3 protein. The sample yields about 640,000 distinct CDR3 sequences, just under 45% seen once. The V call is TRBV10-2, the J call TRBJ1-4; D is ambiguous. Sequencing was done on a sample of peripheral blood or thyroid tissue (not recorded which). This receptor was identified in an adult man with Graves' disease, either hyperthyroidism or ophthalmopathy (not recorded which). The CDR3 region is CASSESMEEKLFF. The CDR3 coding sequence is TGCGCCAGCAGTGAGTCAATGGAAGAAAAACTGTTTTTT.